This TCR beta chain was sequenced during a study of Tregs in tolerant kidney transplant recipients. Study-level information: The nonmyeloablative bone marrow transplants came from related graft donors, with transient mixed chimerism. Findings and caveats of the study: Biological reproducibility was not directly addressed, but technical replication error appeared minimal. Activated donor B cell expansion appeared to reveal the most relevant donor-specific TCRbeta repertoire.

Thawed PBMCs were FACS-sorted into unstimulated CD4+CD25+CD127- regulatory T cells, CD4+CD25- non-regulatory cells, CD4 and CD8 cells. A word on this clone: As yet, its antigen is unknown.

Sequencing used immunoSEQ multiplex PCR; TCRdb keeps in-frame clones, though not all of them. The sample holds approximately 69,000 clones; about 88% are singletons and the top ten take nearly 0.4%. The material sequenced was CD4+ T cells from blood, taken before the transplant. This TCR was sampled from a human donor who received a combined kidney and bone marrow transplant.

CDR3 residues: CASSFDGTGELFF. Written as DNA, the CDR3 is TGTGCCAGCAGCTTCGACGGGACCGGGGAGCTGTTTTTT. The chain uses TRBV9 and TRBJ2-2, with D unresolved. The V end was cut by 4 bases, the J end by 5 bases, with 9 bases between. This CDR3 is 13 amino acids long. CDR1 is SGDLS, CDR2 YYNGEE, per germline.